Below, 18 T cell receptor beta chains from the same sample are listed, as sequenced in a study of T cells after somatic rescue of genetic block (TCRdb year 2020). Library preparation was by the immunoSEQ multiplex PCR assay. TCRdb stores this immuneACCESS table with in-frame sequences only. Part of the clones is absent; in the studies checked, under half of the shortfall reflects unresolved V genes, and no reason is known for the rest. In all, the sample holds tens of thousands of clones, and 90% of those were seen once. About 1.5% of the sample goes to the ten largest clones. The specimen sequenced was peripheral blood mononuclear cells (PBMCs). All receptors come from a woman between 18 and 29 years old.

The chain links TRBV10-1 to TRBJ2-7; 7 bases are a match to TRBD2. From germline, CDR1 is WNHNN and CDR2 SYGVQD (reference sequence). V gave up 3 bases and J gave up 2 bases; unmatched junction bases: 4. This CDR3 is built from 14 residues. CDR3 bases: TGCGCCAGCAGTGAAGGGACTACTACCTACGAGCAGTACTTC. Translated: CASSEGTTTYEQYF.

This chain connects TRBV6-1 to TRBJ1-2; 12 bases line up with TRBD1. The CDR3 sequence is 15 residues long. CDR1 is MNHNS and CDR2 is SASEGT in the germline V gene. V was clipped by 2 bases and J by 6 bases; unmatched bases: 4. This CDR3 is CASSEYGTGGDGYTF. The CDR3 region has the DNA TGTGCCAGCAGTGAATACGGGACAGGGGGCGATGGCTACACCTTC.

The V and J genes are TRBV10-3 and TRBJ2-3, with a possible D match to TRBD2 (5 bases). The CDR3 is 13 residues long. V lost 4 bases, J lost 5 bases, and 10 bases lay in between. Germline V gene sequence: CDR1 ENHRY, CDR2 SYGVKD. CDR3 nucleotide sequence: TGTGCCATCAGTGGGTATGGGAGAGATACGCAGTATTTT. This sequence encodes CAISGYGRDTQYF.

The chain recombines TRBV6-5 with TRBJ1-6; D perhaps matches TRBD1 (5 bases). The CDR3 is 15 amino acids. With 0 bases removed from V and 10 bases from J, the gap between germline ends came to 13 bases. Germline CDR1 is MNHEY and CDR2 is SVGAGI. CDR3 coding DNA: TGTGCCAGCAGTTACTCCAGGGACTCTCCCTCACCCCTCCACTTT. Amino acids: CASSYSRDSPSPLHF.

The chain couples TRBV18 to TRBJ2-5, with TRBD2 identical over 7 bases. The germline gives CDR1 KGHSH, CDR2 LQKENI. Unmatched junction bases numbered 4, after V lost 3 bases and J lost 3 bases. CDR3 length: 14 residues. The CDR3 protein is CASSPWAGEETQYF. The CDR3 coding sequence is TGTGCCAGCTCACCTTGGGCGGGAGAAGAGACCCAGTACTTC.

In its sample, this clone was seen a few times. The chain employs TRBV6-4 and TRBJ2-1; perhaps TRBD2 as D (6 bases). The CDR3 contains 15 residues. Germline CDR1 and CDR2: MRHNA and SNTAGT. V was clipped by 2 bases and J by 5 bases, with 13 bases between them. The CDR3 coding sequence is TGTGCCAGCAGTGACGGGCGGGAAGCTAACAATGAGCAGTTCTTC. It translates to CASSDGREANNEQFF.

This rearrangement joins TRBV7-9 to TRBJ2-1, with D maybe TRBD2 (5 bases). CDR3 length: 17 amino acids. Germline assignment: CDR1 SEHNR and CDR2 FQNEAQ (reference sequence). Trimming removed 4 bases at V and 0 bases at J, with 16 bases between. For the CDR3, the DNA is TGTGCCAGCAGCTCCCCTGGATTGGCGGGCTCCTACAATGAGCAGTTCTTC. The encoded protein is CASSSPGLAGSYNEQFF.

CDR3 nucleotide sequence: TGTGCCAGCAGTTACCTCACGGGACAGGGCTACGAGCAGTACTTC. As protein: CASSYLTGQGYEQYF. The rearrangement uses TRBV6-6 and TRBJ2-7; 9 positions agree with TRBD1. V was clipped by 2 bases and J by 3 bases; unmatched bases: 5. Germline-derived CDR1 and CDR2 are MNHNY and SVGAGI (reference sequence). The CDR3 is made up of 15 amino acids.

The CDR3 region has the DNA TGTGCCAGCTCACCACCTACTAACCGCGACGAGCAGTACTTC. This codes for CASSPPTNRDEQYF. This sequence joins TRBV18 and TRBJ2-7; no reliable D call. The CDR3 sequence is 14 residues long. The V and J ends lost 0 bases and 5 bases respectively, with 11 bases between them. CDR1 and CDR2 from the germline V gene are KGHSH and LQKENI.

The chain's CDR3 is CASSLLRGTEAFF. Here the CDR3 DNA reads TGTGCCAGCAGCTTATTGAGGGGGACTGAAGCTTTCTTT. The chain links TRBV7-9 to TRBJ1-1; D might be TRBD1 (6 bases). Trimming took 2 bases from V and 5 from J, leaving 9 bases between them. The germline CDR1 and CDR2 sequences are SEHNR and FQNEAQ (reference sequence). CDR3 length equals 13 residues.

The rearrangement joins TRBV7-2 to TRBJ2-3; the D call may be TRBD1 or TRBD2 (6 bases each). Trimming cost V 5 bases and J 2 bases, with 17 bases left between them. Per the germline V gene, CDR1 is SGHTA and CDR2 is FQGNSA. There are 16 residues in the CDR3. The DNA of the CDR3 is TGTGCCAGCAGCCTACCCCCGCGGGACACCACAGATACGCAGTATTTT. This codes for CASSLPPRDTTDTQYF.

This clone occurred a few times. The chain recombines TRBV2 with TRBJ1-1; D perhaps matches TRBD1 (5 bases). Per germline, CDR1 SNHLY and CDR2 FYNNEI. CDR3 size: 10 residues. V shed 6 bases and J shed 8 bases, with 7 bases lying between them. As DNA, the CDR3 is TGTGCCAGCAGCGGGACGGAAGCTTTCTTT. It yields the protein CASSGTEAFF.

The CDR3 loop reads CASSFSGGRVTQYF. CDR3 bases: TGTGCCAGCAGTTTTAGCGGGGGCAGGGTTACGCAGTATTTT. The chain joins TRBV28 to TRBJ2-3; 9 bases agree with TRBD2. Germline CDR1 is MDHEN and CDR2 is SYDVKM. The V segment lost 3 bases and the J segment 8 bases; nucleotides outside the gene matches: 6. The CDR3 is 14 amino acids.

This chain links TRBV5-1 with TRBJ1-1; 7 bases align to TRBD1. Germline trimming cut 6 bases from V and 6 bases from J; bases unmatched to any gene: 5. This CDR3 region has 12 residues. Germline V gives CDR1 SGHRS, CDR2 YFSETQ. CDR3 in DNA: TGCGCCAGCACCGACAGGGCCCCTGAAGCTTTCTTT. Residues: CASTDRAPEAFF.

This chain connects TRBV12-5 to TRBJ2-7; tentatively, D is TRBD2 (5 bases). There are 14 residues in the CDR3. Germline CDR1 is LGHNT and CDR2 is FRNRAP. The ends were cut back, 6 bases at V and 3 bases at J, with 15 bases in the middle. The CDR3 sequence is CASGDPGNGYEQYF. The DNA for the CDR3 is TGTGCTAGTGGAGATCCCGGGAACGGCTACGAGCAGTACTTC.

The V gene is TRBV5-5, the J gene TRBJ1-2; D is ambiguous. This CDR3 contains 16 residues. Trimming took off 4 bases at V and 4 bases at J, with 20 bases between the two ends. Germline CDR1 reads SGHKS; CDR2 reads YYEKEE (reference sequence). This chain's CDR3 is CASSPPGPASLYGYTF. The CDR3 DNA follows: TGTGCCAGCAGCCCCCCGGGCCCCGCCTCCCTCTATGGCTACACCTTC.

This chain uses TRBV30 with TRBJ1-5; no clear D. Germline-derived CDR1 and CDR2 are GTSNPN and SVGIG (reference sequence). V was clipped by 0 bases and J by 7 bases, with 10 bases between them. The length of the CDR3 is 13 residues. The CDR3 loop is CAWSVSPGQPQHF. The CDR3 bases are TGTGCCTGGAGTGTATCCCCGGGGCAGCCCCAGCATTTT.

CDR3 bases: TGCAGCGTTCGACATAAGTATTACAATGAGCAGTTCTTC. This encodes CSVRHKYYNEQFF. This rearrangement joins TRBV29-1 to TRBJ2-1, with D uncertain. Germline V gene sequence: CDR1 SQVTM, CDR2 ANQGSEA. The CDR3 is 13 amino acids. Trimming shortened V by 5 bases and J by 4 bases, and 12 bases separated the two germline ends.